These T cell receptor beta chains were read from a single sample in a study of cytomegalovirus exposure and HLA in healthy donors. The data were produced by immunoSEQ multiplex PCR, yet TCRdb's version contains in-frame clones alone and is incomplete. The table records approximately 140,000 clones, around four fifths of them present only once. The source material was PBMCs. These receptors were obtained from a boy younger than 18 in good health and CMV-seronegative. Each CDR3 is given with its conserved first and last residue. Each record gives: clone size, J gene, V gene, D gene, CDR3 DNA, CDR3 protein. The D gene is left open where the match is weak. Clone size is not always given. Where it is, it says once, few, many or a class for expanded clones.

- | TRBJ2-1 | TRBV7-2 | - | TGTGCCAGCAGCTTAGCGAGGCTTGCCCACAATGAGCAGTTCTTC | CASSLARLAHNEQFF
- | TRBJ2-7 | TRBV7-8 | - | TGTGCCAGCAGCTTAGAGAGGTCCAGGGCCTACGAGCAGTACTTC | CASSLERSRAYEQYF
- | TRBJ1-5 | TRBV7-9 | - | TGTGCCAGCAGCTTCCAGAGCAATCAGCCCCAGCATTTT | CASSFQSNQPQHF
- | TRBJ2-3 | TRBV2 | TRBD2 | TGTGCCAGCAGTGAGTTGGCGGGAGGAGGCACAGATACGCAGTATTTT | CASSELAGGGTDTQYF
- | TRBJ1-2 | TRBV7-9 | - | TGTTCCAGCAGCTTGCGGGGCGTTCCTAACTATGGCTACACCTTC | CSSSLRGVPNYGYTF
- | TRBJ2-7 | TRBV30 | - | TGTGCCTGGAGTCGGTGGTCCTCCTACGAGCAGTACTTC | CAWSRWSSYEQYF
- | TRBJ2-2 | TRBV25-1 | TRBD1 | TGTGCCAGCAGCCGTACAGGGGGTTTTGAAACCGGGGAGCTGTTTTTT | CASSRTGGFETGELFF
- | TRBJ2-7 | TRBV27 | TRBD2 | TGTGCCAGCAGTGCCGGACTAGCGGGCTCCTACGAGCAGTACTTC | CASSAGLAGSYEQYF
- | TRBJ2-3 | TRBV11-3 | TRBD1 | TGTGCCAGCAGCTCTCAGGGGACAGCGGATAGCACAGATACGCAGTATTTT | CASSSQGTADSTDTQYF
- | TRBJ2-3 | TRBV6-1 | TRBD2 | TGTGCCAGCAGTGGGACTAGCGGGAGGGGTTCGCAGTATTTT | CASSGTSGRGSQYF
few | TRBJ1-5 | TRBV30 | TRBD1 | TGTGCCTGGAGTCCCGGGACAGTTCAATCAAAGCCCCAGCATTTT | CAWSPGTVQSKPQHF
- | TRBJ2-2 | TRBV29-1 | - | TGCAGCTGTGCCGGAGACGTTAGTAACGGGGAGCTGTTTTTT | CSCAGDVSNGELFF
- | TRBJ1-5 | TRBV30 | - | TGTGCCTGGAGTACAGGCGCCTTGAATCAGCCCCAGCATTTT | CAWSTGALNQPQHF
- | TRBJ2-1 | TRBV5-1 | - | TGCGCCAGCAGCTTATCGGGAGATCCTTGGGGTGAGCAGTTCTTC | CASSLSGDPWGEQFF
- | TRBJ2-3 | TRBV29-1 | - | TGCAGCGCTTGGACACTCCTTATTGCAGATACGCAGTATTTT | CSAWTLLIADTQYF
- | TRBJ2-7 | TRBV7-2 | TRBD2 | TGTGCCAGCAGCTTCGGACTAGCGGGTTCCTACGAGCAGTACTTC | CASSFGLAGSYEQYF
- | TRBJ2-1 | TRBV4-3 | - | TGCGCCAGCAGCCAGGGTTTACCGGGAGAAGACTACAATGAGCAGTTCTTC | CASSQGLPGEDYNEQFF
- | TRBJ1-3 | TRBV10-3 | TRBD1 | TGTGCCATCGGCCAGCCCGGGACAGCTGGAAACACCATATATTTT | CAIGQPGTAGNTIYF
- | TRBJ1-4 | TRBV6-1 | TRBD1 | TGTGCCAGCAGTGATTTTCTGGGACAGGGAAGTGAAAAACTGTTTTTT | CASSDFLGQGSEKLFF
- | TRBJ1-1 | TRBV6-5 | TRBD1 | TGTGCCAGCAACCGTGGGACAGGGCGCACTGAAGCTTTCTTT | CASNRGTGRTEAFF
- | TRBJ2-7 | TRBV30 | - | TGTGCCTGGAGGGACGGACTGAGCAGCGAGCAGTACTTC | CAWRDGLSSEQYF
- | TRBJ2-3 | TRBV11-2 | - | TGTGCCAGCAGCCCCAGCCCGGCCCTAGCTGGCACAGATACGCAGTATTTT | CASSPSPALAGTDTQYF